Each of the 6 T cell receptor beta chains below was sequenced from the same sample in a study of cytomegalovirus exposure and HLA in healthy donors. It was with 60 Vbeta and 13 Jbeta primers that the PCR ran. TCRdb's table, derived via immunoSEQ multiplex PCR, lists solely in-frame clones and lacks some. The sample has tens of thousands of clones; roughly two thirds are singletons. Sequencing used PBMCs. The receptor set was obtained from a male donor in good health and CMV-seropositive.

The genes are TRBV6-1 and TRBJ1-5; D is unresolved. CDR1 is MNHNS and CDR2 is SASEGT in the germline V gene. Trimming removed 3 bases from V and 4 bases from J, with 10 bases in between. This CDR3 spans 14 amino acids. CDR3 in amino acids: CASSDPGVNQPQHF. For the CDR3, the DNA is TGTGCCAGCAGTGACCCGGGTGTAAATCAGCCCCAGCATTTT.

The rearrangement links TRBV4-1 to TRBJ2-1; D not resolved. Germline values: CDR1 MGHRA, CDR2 YSYEKL. Trimming cost V 4 bases and J 7 bases, with 14 bases left between them. The CDR3 has 14 residues. Here the CDR3 reads CASSRQTTGNEQFF. The CDR3 nucleotides read TGCGCCAGCAGCCGGCAAACCACCGGGAATGAGCAGTTCTTC.

There are a few counts of this clone. The chain couples TRBV5-6 to TRBJ1-4; TRBD1 matches at 7 bases. Germline CDR1 reads SGHDT; CDR2 reads YYEEEE. After removal of 4 bases from V and 5 bases from J, the junction contained 8 bases not matched to a gene. There are 15 residues in the CDR3. This CDR3 is CASSGFDRENEKLFF. Written as DNA, the CDR3 is TGTGCCAGCAGCGGTTTCGACAGGGAGAATGAAAAACTGTTTTTT.

The V and J genes are TRBV30 and TRBJ2-5; the D is unclear. CDR1 and CDR2 (germline): GTSNPN, SVGIG (reference sequence). Deletions cut 1 base from V and 5 bases from J, with 8 bases between. This CDR3 contains 12 residues. The CDR3 sequence: CAWSAAIETQYF. The CDR3 DNA follows: TGTGCCTGGAGTGCCGCTATTGAGACCCAGTACTTC.

The chain couples TRBV30 to TRBJ1-1, with TRBD1 identical over 8 bases. CDR3 length: 11 residues. Germline CDR1 and CDR2: GTSNPN and SVGIG (reference sequence). The J segment lost 12 bases and the V segment lost 1 base, leaving 4 bases of the junction unmatched. The CDR3 region is CAWSGDRRPFF. For the CDR3, the DNA is TGTGCCTGGAGTGGGGACAGGAGGCCTTTCTTT. The full variable domain, rest sourced from reference TRBV30 and TRBJ1-1, is SQTIHQWPATLVQPVGSPLSLECTVEGTSNPNLYWYRQAAGRGLQLLFYSVGIGQISSEVPQNLSASRPQDRQFILSSKKLLLSDSGFYLCAWSGDRRPFFGQGTRLTVV.

The chain carries TRBV4-2 and TRBJ2-1; 16 bases are a match to TRBD2. This CDR3 has 18 residues. The germline gives CDR1 LGHNA, CDR2 YNFKEQ. Trimming removed 0 bases from V and 4 bases from J; junction bases left unmatched: 3. DNA of the CDR3: TGTGCCAGCAGCCAAGAGGGGACTAGCGGGAGGGATTACAATGAGCAGTTCTTC. Translated, it gives CASSQEGTSGRDYNEQFF.